Listed here are 10 T cell receptor beta chains from one sample, sequenced in a study of CD8 T cells in ankylosing spondylitis. MiXCR, run by TCRdb on the 5' RACE reads, gives a single entry per CDR3 protein. The sample lists 150,000 to 200,000 distinct CDR3 sequences, 15% to 20% seen once, with about 7.8% in the top ten. Sequenced material: blood, either unsorted or a sorted T cell fraction (not recorded which). All receptors come from a male donor with ankylosing spondylitis or in good health (not recorded which).

This clonotype was seen only a few times. The chain recombines TRBV28 with TRBJ2-3; D remains unclear. The germline V gene has CDR1 MDHEN and CDR2 SYDVKM. Trimming removed 5 bases at V and 2 bases at J, with 8 bases between. The CDR3 is 13 amino acids. The DNA of the CDR3 is TGTGCCAGCAGTCCCGTGACCACAGATACGCAGTATTTT. It specifies CASSPVTTDTQYF. The full variable domain, its missing parts supplied by reference TRBV28 and TRBJ2-3, is DVKVTQSSRYLVKRTGEKVFLECVQDMDHENMFWYRQDPGLGLRLIYFSYDVKMKEKGDIPEGYSVSREKKERFSLILESASTNQTSMYLCASSPVTTDTQYFGPGTRLTVL.

This clonotype was detected a few times. V is TRBV28 and J is TRBJ2-7; TRBD1 matches at 8 bases. The germline gives CDR1 MDHEN, CDR2 SYDVKM. V shed 2 bases, J shed 6 bases, and the junction held 6 bases outside the gene matches. The CDR3 runs to 14 residues. The CDR3 reads CASSLDQGASEQYF. The CDR3, as DNA: TGTGCCAGCAGTTTAGATCAGGGGGCGAGCGAGCAGTACTTC.

This clonotype was counted many times. The V and J genes are TRBV5-1 and TRBJ2-2, with 7 positions matching TRBD1. V lost 8 bases and J lost 3; bases outside the gene matches: 10. This CDR3 is built from 15 residues. CDR1 and CDR2 (germline): SGHRS, YFSETQ. The CDR3 DNA reads as TGCGCCAGTTCAAGACAGGGTGCGGACACCGGGGAGCTGTTTTTT. Translation: CASSRQGADTGELFF.

This clonotype was detected only once. This chain connects TRBV5-6 to TRBJ2-1; D unresolved. The CDR3 extends over 12 amino acids. CDR1 is SGHDT, CDR2 YYEEEE, per germline. Trimming took 2 bases from V and 7 from J, leaving 7 bases between them. DNA for the CDR3: TGTGCCAGCAGCTTAGTCCGGAATGAGCAGTTCTTC. Translated, it gives CASSLVRNEQFF.

This rearrangement joins TRBV30 to TRBJ2-2, with D uncertain. Germline V CDR1 and CDR2: GTSNPN, SVGIG (reference sequence). This CDR3 spans 13 amino acids. Deletions cut 4 bases from V and 5 bases from J, with 11 bases between. DNA of the CDR3: TGTGCCTGGATACTCGGAACGACCGGGGAGCTGTTTTTT. Its translation: CAWILGTTGELFF.

Many counts were recorded for this clonotype. The V gene is TRBV10-3, the J gene TRBJ2-3; 15 nucleotides align to TRBD2. The V gene end was trimmed by 6 bases and the J gene end by 3 bases; junction bases not matched to a gene: 7. The CDR3 is 17 amino acids. Germline V gene lookup returns CDR1 ENHRY and CDR2 SYGVKD. CDR3 residues: CAISPGLAGGSTDTQYF. The CDR3, as DNA: TGTGCCATCAGCCCGGGACTAGCGGGAGGTTCGACAGATACGCAGTATTTT.

The V gene is TRBV11-1, the J gene TRBJ2-2; D is ambiguous. This CDR3 is built from 14 residues. V was cut by 3 bases and J by 5 bases, with 10 bases left in between. CDR1 SGHAT and CDR2 FQDESV come from the germline V gene (reference sequence). CDR3 protein: CASSLNTWTGELFF. The CDR3 coding sequence is TGTGCCAGCAGCTTGAACACTTGGACCGGGGAGCTGTTTTTT.

In this sample, this clonotype turned up many times. This chain connects TRBV12-3 or TRBV12-4 to TRBJ1-2; D not resolved. The CDR3 has 14 residues. Trimming took off 6 bases at V and 2 bases at J, with 13 bases between the two ends. The CDR3 DNA follows: TGTGCCAGCAGCCCCGTGACGGGAAACTATGGCTACACCTTC. It specifies CASSPVTGNYGYTF.

The CDR3 sequence is CASSLASGAGYEQYF. Written as DNA, the CDR3 is TGCGCCAGCAGCTTGGCTTCAGGGGCCGGGTACGAGCAGTACTTC. This chain connects TRBV5-1 to TRBJ2-7, with TRBD1 as a possible D gene (6 bases). Germline CDR1 SGHRS, CDR2 YFSETQ. V lost 0 bases to trimming and J lost 4 bases, with 14 bases between them. The CDR3 contains 15 residues.

This clonotype was seen repeatedly, ten times or more. This chain links TRBV20-1 with TRBJ2-7, with 8 positions matching TRBD1. CDR3 length equals 15 residues. Germline-derived CDR1 and CDR2 are DFQATT and SNEGSKA (reference sequence). The CDR3 protein is CSLTKQGEPSYEQYF. The CDR3 DNA sequence: TGCAGCCTAACCAAACAGGGGGAACCTTCCTACGAGCAGTACTTC.